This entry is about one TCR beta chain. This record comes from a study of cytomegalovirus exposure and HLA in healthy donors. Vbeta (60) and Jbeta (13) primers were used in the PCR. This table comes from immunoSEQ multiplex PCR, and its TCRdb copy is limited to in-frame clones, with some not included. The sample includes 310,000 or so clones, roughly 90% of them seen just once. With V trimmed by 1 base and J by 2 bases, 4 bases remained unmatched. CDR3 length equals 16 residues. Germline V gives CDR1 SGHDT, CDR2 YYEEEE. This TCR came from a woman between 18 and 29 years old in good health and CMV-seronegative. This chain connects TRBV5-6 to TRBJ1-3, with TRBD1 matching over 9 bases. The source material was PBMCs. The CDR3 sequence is CASSLPGTGTGNTIYF. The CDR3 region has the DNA TGTGCCAGCAGCTTGCCCGGGACAGGGACTGGAAACACCATATATTTT.